The 19 T cell receptor beta chains listed next were all sequenced from one sample in a study of PD-1 blockade in classical Hodgkin lymphoma. Time point noted: cycle 4 day 1 (C4D1), after less than seven weeks of nivolumab. Every patient was affected by relapse after autologous stem cell transplantation, while exposure to brentuximab vedotin was not uniform. TCRdb's table, derived via immunoSEQ multiplex PCR, lists solely in-frame clones and lacks some. The data show about 64,000 clones, approximately 94% seen once. The sequencing here drew on peripheral blood mononuclear cells (PBMCs), taken before the fourth cycle of nivolumab. All receptors derive from a human donor with classical Hodgkin lymphoma.

V gene TRBV18 combines with J gene TRBJ1-6; D remains unclear. The CDR3 contains 16 residues. Trimming pared 3 bases from V and 0 bases from J, leaving 9 bases between. CDR1 KGHSH and CDR2 LQKENI come from the germline V gene. In DNA, the CDR3 is TGTGCCAGCTCACCGACGGGAAGCTCCTATAATTCACCCCTCCACTTT. Its protein is CASSPTGSSYNSPLHF. Full variable domain (rest looked up from reference TRBV18 and TRBJ1-6): NAGVMQNPRHLVRRRGQEARLRCSPMKGHSHVYWYRQLPEEGLKFMVYLQKENIIDESGMPKERFSAEFPKEGPSILRIQQVVRGDSAAYFCASSPTGSSYNSPLHFGNGTRLTVT.

This clone was seen a single time. This sequence joins TRBV6-1 and TRBJ1-2, with TRBD1 matching over 8 bases. After removal of 0 bases from V and 4 bases from J, the junction contained 7 bases not matched to a gene. The CDR3 contains 16 residues. Germline CDR1 MNHNS, CDR2 SASEGT. In DNA, the CDR3 is TGTGCCAGCAGTGAAGCGCCGGGACAGGACCTCTATGGCTACACCTTC. Its protein is CASSEAPGQDLYGYTF.

This clone was seen a single time. The V gene is TRBV27, the J gene TRBJ2-3; no firm D call. The CDR3 has 14 residues. The ends were cut back, 5 bases at V and 2 bases at J, with 11 bases in the middle. The germline V gene has CDR1 MNHEY and CDR2 SMNVEV (reference sequence). CDR3 region: CASSPMGHTDTQYF. As DNA, the CDR3 is TGTGCCAGCAGTCCCATGGGCCACACAGATACGCAGTATTTT.

The chain employs TRBV27 and TRBJ1-6; D is undetermined. Trimming cost V 5 bases and J 3 bases, with 14 bases left between them. Germline values: CDR1 MNHEY, CDR2 SMNVEV (reference sequence). This CDR3 is built from 16 residues. The CDR3 loop reads CASSRKGGSYNSPLHF. CDR3 bases: TGTGCCAGCAGTAGAAAGGGTGGCAGCTATAATTCACCCCTCCACTTT.

This clone was recorded only once. The chain recombines TRBV7-9 with TRBJ2-1, with 10 bases lining up with TRBD2. V lost 5 bases, J lost 6 bases, and 7 bases stayed unmatched. From germline, CDR1 is SEHNR and CDR2 FQNEAQ (reference sequence). The CDR3 runs to 15 residues. CDR3 residues: CASSPLAGELNEQFF. CDR3 sequence (DNA): TGTGCCAGCAGCCCCCTAGCGGGGGAACTCAATGAGCAGTTCTTC. The whole variable domain, filled in from reference TRBV7-9 and TRBJ2-1, reads DTGVSQNPRHKITKRGQNVTFRCDPISEHNRLYWYRQTLGQGPEFLTYFQNEAQLEKSRLLSDRFSAERPKGSFSTLEIQRTEQGDSAMYLCASSPLAGELNEQFFGPGTRLTVL.

The rearrangement joins TRBV19 to TRBJ2-7; TRBD1 agrees at 7 bases. Germline V gene data show CDR1 as LNHDA and CDR2 as SQIVND (reference sequence). The CDR3 spans 14 residues. V lost 5 bases to trimming and J lost 2 bases; unmatched junction nucleotides: 6. The CDR3 region has the DNA TGTGCCAGTAGTTTTAACAGGGGTCCCTACGAGCAGTACTTC. This gives the protein CASSFNRGPYEQYF.

This rearrangement joins TRBV4-1 to TRBJ2-1, with 7 bases matching TRBD2. The junction had 8 bases not matched to a gene; V was cut back by 3 bases and J by 0 bases. Germline V lookup: CDR1 MGHRA, CDR2 YSYEKL. CDR3 length equals 17 residues. CDR3 nucleotide sequence: TGCGCCAGCAGCCATCCATCTAGCGGATCCTCCTACAATGAGCAGTTCTTC. Residues: CASSHPSSGSSYNEQFF.

This clone was found once. The chain has TRBV6-1 and TRBJ1-5; D remains unclear. Germline V lookup: CDR1 MNHNS, CDR2 SASEGT. V was clipped by 6 bases and J by 0 bases, with 12 bases between them. The CDR3 extends over 15 amino acids. This chain's CDR3 is CASRRESASNQPQHF. In DNA, the CDR3 is TGTGCCAGCAGGAGGGAGTCCGCTAGCAATCAGCCCCAGCATTTT.

This chain joins TRBV11-3 and TRBJ2-7, with 10 positions matching TRBD1. J lost 5 bases, V lost 5 bases, and 6 bases had no gene match. This CDR3 has 14 residues. Per germline, CDR1 SGHNT and CDR2 YENEEA. CDR3 protein: CASSAGQGEDEQYF. The CDR3 DNA reads TGTGCCAGCAGCGCCGGACAGGGGGAAGACGAGCAGTACTTC.

V gene TRBV28 combines with J gene TRBJ2-1; TRBD2 might be the D (6 bases). V gave up 1 base and J gave up 0 bases, with 13 bases separating them. This CDR3 region has 17 residues. Germline V gene sequence: CDR1 MDHEN, CDR2 SYDVKM. The CDR3 here is CASSLLAGSSSYNEQFF. DNA for the CDR3: TGTGCCAGCAGTTTATTGGCCGGGAGCAGCTCCTACAATGAGCAGTTCTTC.

The V and J genes are TRBV19 and TRBJ1-1, with D perhaps matching TRBD1 (6 bases). V was shortened by 6 bases and J by 7 bases, with 15 bases between the two germline ends. CDR1 is LNHDA, CDR2 SQIVND, per germline (reference sequence). The CDR3 covers 13 residues. The CDR3 spells CASSLTGILEAFF. As DNA, the CDR3 is TGTGCCAGTAGCCTGACAGGCATCCTTGAAGCTTTCTTT.

CDR3 in DNA: TGCGCCAGCACGACTACGGGAGGAGCCTACGAGCAGTACTTC. Protein product: CASTTTGGAYEQYF. The genes are TRBV5-1 and TRBJ2-7; TRBD2 matches at 7 bases. CDR3 size: 14 residues. The trim removed 6 bases at V and 2 bases at J, leaving 8 bases unmatched. CDR1 and CDR2 (germline): SGHRS, YFSETQ. Full variable domain (rest looked up from reference TRBV5-1 and TRBJ2-7): KAGVTQTPRYLIKTRGQQVTLSCSPISGHRSVSWYQQTPGQGLQFLFEYFSETQRNKGNFPGRFSGRQFSNSRSEMNVSTLELGDSALYLCASTTTGGAYEQYFGPGTRLTVT.

The J gene is TRBJ2-1, the V gene TRBV11-2; TRBD1 matches at 7 bases. Germline lookup yields CDR1 SGHAT and CDR2 FQNNGV. The V segment lost 0 bases and the J segment 3 bases; nucleotides outside the gene matches: 2. CDR3 size: 15 residues. The CDR3 sequence: CASSLDRGIYNEQFF. CDR3 in DNA: TGTGCCAGCAGCTTAGACAGGGGGATCTACAATGAGCAGTTCTTC.

The chain uses TRBV28 and TRBJ1-4, with D possibly being TRBD1 (5 bases). With 5 bases removed from V and 0 bases from J, the gap between germline ends came to 13 bases. Germline lookup yields CDR1 MDHEN and CDR2 SYDVKM. This CDR3 comprises 16 residues. Written as DNA, the CDR3 is TGTGCCAGCAGTCTAGAGAGGGGCCCAACTAATGAAAAACTGTTTTTT. Translating gives CASSLERGPTNEKLFF.

The chain is built from TRBV7-8 and TRBJ1-6; no clear D. The CDR3 totals 14 residues. Trimming cost V 2 bases and J 4 bases, with 6 bases left between them. In germline, CDR1 is SGHVS, CDR2 FQNEAQ. The CDR3 reads CASSLYAYNSPLHF. CDR3 sequence (DNA): TGTGCCAGCAGCTTATATGCGTATAATTCACCCCTCCACTTT.

The table lists this clone with a few counts. This sequence joins TRBV7-9 and TRBJ2-1, with 12 positions matching TRBD2. After removal of 5 bases from V and 2 bases from J, the junction contained 13 bases not matched to a gene. Germline loops: CDR1 SEHNR, CDR2 FQNEAQ (reference sequence). The CDR3 sequence is 19 residues long. For the CDR3, the DNA is TGTGCCAGCAGCCCGCCTCCTCGACTAGCGGGAGTCGCCTACAATGAGCAGTTCTTC. The encoded protein is CASSPPPRLAGVAYNEQFF. The whole variable domain, filled in from reference TRBV7-9 and TRBJ2-1, reads DTGVSQNPRHKITKRGQNVTFRCDPISEHNRLYWYRQTLGQGPEFLTYFQNEAQLEKSRLLSDRFSAERPKGSFSTLEIQRTEQGDSAMYLCASSPPPRLAGVAYNEQFFGPGTRLTVL.

In DNA form, the CDR3 reads TGCGCCAGCATGACTAGCGGGGTCCAAGAGACCCAGTACTTC. Amino acids: CASMTSGVQETQYF. The chain recombines TRBV10-2 with TRBJ2-5; 11 bases agree with TRBD2. The V gene's germline CDR1 is WSHSY and CDR2 SAAADI. J was trimmed by 1 base and V by 7 bases; bases with no gene match: 2. The CDR3 consists of 14 residues.

Here the CDR3 reads CASSLIWGGNYEQYF. The DNA for the CDR3 is TGCGCCAGCAGCTTGATCTGGGGAGGAAACTACGAGCAGTACTTC. This chain connects TRBV5-1 to TRBJ2-7; D perhaps matches TRBD2 (6 bases). Looked up from germline, CDR1 is SGHRS and CDR2 is YFSETQ. The CDR3 is 15 residues long. Trimming shortened V by 1 base and J by 3 bases, and 14 bases separated the two germline ends.

This sequence joins TRBV5-6 and TRBJ1-4; D is ambiguous. Trimming removed 0 bases from V and 3 bases from J, with 3 bases in between. The CDR3 is 13 amino acids. Per the germline V gene, CDR1 is SGHDT and CDR2 is YYEEEE. The CDR3 bases are TGTGCCAGCAGCTTGGGGGCTAATGAAAAACTGTTTTTT. Its translation: CASSLGANEKLFF.